This passage covers 26 T cell receptor beta chains from one sample sequenced in a study of blood T cell repertoires in COVID-19. Method: immunoSEQ multiplex PCR; TCRdb's copy keeps in-frame clones and lacks some. Of around 72,000 clones detected, approximately 84% appear once; the ten largest clones hold roughly 11%. The sample comprised peripheral blood. All receptors derive from a man aged 65 to 79 with active or convalescent COVID-19.

This sequence joins TRBV7-2 and TRBJ1-5; D gene ambiguous. The V and J ends lost 2 bases and 5 bases respectively, with 13 bases between them. The CDR3 loop spans 15 amino acids. The germline CDR1 and CDR2 sequences are SGHTA and FQGNSA. The CDR3 loop is CASSLWVGVDQPQHF. The DNA of the CDR3 is TGTGCCAGCAGCTTATGGGTCGGGGTGGATCAGCCCCAGCATTTT.

In DNA form, the CDR3 reads TGTGCCAGCAGCTCAGGGGTTAGCACAGATACGCAGTATTTT. Translation: CASSSGVSTDTQYF. V and J are TRBV9 and TRBJ2-3, with D perhaps TRBD1 (6 bases). Trimming cost V 4 bases and J 0 bases, with 9 bases left between them. Per germline, CDR1 SGDLS and CDR2 YYNGEE. The CDR3 loop spans 14 amino acids.

The V call is TRBV5-1, the J call TRBJ2-3; D is unclear. Germline loops: CDR1 SGHRS, CDR2 YFSETQ. Trimming left V 4 bases short and J 3 bases short, with 9 bases between. The CDR3 loop spans 13 amino acids. The CDR3 DNA sequence: TGCGCCAGCAGCGTGGACGGGACAGATACGCAGTATTTT. Protein sequence: CASSVDGTDTQYF.

The chain carries TRBV28 and TRBJ2-1, with a weak D call TRBD2 (7 bases). V shed 7 bases and J shed 8 bases, with 15 bases lying between them. The CDR3 is 13 amino acids. Germline V gene lookup returns CDR1 MDHEN and CDR2 SYDVKM. The CDR3 nucleotides are TGTGCCAGCACGTCCCGGGGGGCCTATGAGCAGTTCTTC. This encodes CASTSRGAYEQFF.

The genes are TRBV5-6 and TRBJ2-7; D is ambiguous. Trimming cost V 0 bases and J 7 bases, with 14 bases left between them. CDR1 is SGHDT, CDR2 YYEEEE, per germline. This CDR3 has 14 amino acids. CDR3 protein: CASSLVSRNGEQYF. The CDR3 DNA sequence: TGTGCCAGCAGCTTGGTCTCCCGAAACGGGGAGCAGTACTTC.

V and J are TRBV2 and TRBJ2-1; a possible D gene is TRBD2 (6 bases). The CDR3 covers 15 residues. The V and J ends lost 6 bases and 11 bases respectively, with 23 bases between them. The V gene's germline CDR1 is SNHLY and CDR2 FYNNEI. CDR3: CASSLRRGGAAQQFF. The CDR3 nucleotides read TGTGCCAGCAGCCTACGGAGGGGAGGTGCAGCCCAGCAGTTCTTC.

This sequence joins TRBV7-3 and TRBJ2-1; 11 bases map to TRBD2. Germline-derived CDR1 and CDR2 are SGHTA and FQGTGA. The V and J ends lost 0 bases and 10 bases, in that order; junction bases with no gene match: 8. This CDR3 has 16 residues. The CDR3 spells CASSLTLAGGPREQFF. The CDR3 region has the DNA TGTGCCAGCAGCTTAACTTTAGCGGGAGGGCCGAGAGAGCAGTTCTTC. The full variable domain, rest sourced from reference TRBV7-3 and TRBJ2-1, is GAGVSQTPSNKVTEKGKYVELRCDPISGHTALYWYRQSLGQGPEFLIYFQGTGAADDSGLPNDRFFAVRPEGSVSTLKIQRTERGDSAVYLCASSLTLAGGPREQFFGPGTRLTVL.

The chain is built from TRBV19 and TRBJ2-3; 7 nucleotides align to TRBD2. In germline, CDR1 is LNHDA, CDR2 SQIVND (reference sequence). V lost 4 bases, J lost 3 bases, and 10 bases stayed unmatched. This CDR3 region has 16 residues. The CDR3, as DNA: TGTGCCAGTAGTACTACTAGCGTTGGAGGGACAGATACGCAGTATTTT. Translated, it gives CASSTTSVGGTDTQYF.

The CDR3 region is CASSLLGILTGELFF. CDR3 DNA sequence: TGTGCCAGCAGCTTACTCGGTATCTTGACCGGGGAGCTGTTTTTT. The genes are TRBV7-9 and TRBJ2-2, with no clear D. The CDR3 contains 15 residues. CDR1 and CDR2 from the germline V gene are SEHNR and FQNEAQ (reference sequence). Deletions cut 2 bases from V and 5 bases from J, with 12 bases between.

This clone was counted a single time. The chain uses TRBV29-1 and TRBJ2-7; 8 bases map to TRBD2. The CDR3 is 11 amino acids. Trimming removed 4 bases from V and 7 bases from J; junction bases left unmatched: 3. Germline CDR1 is SQVTM and CDR2 is ANQGSEA. DNA for the CDR3: TGCAGCGTTGGGCAGCGGGAGGAGCAGTACTTC. Translated: CSVGQREEQYF.

The chain recombines TRBV18 with TRBJ1-2, with D possibly TRBD1 on 5 matching bases. The CDR3 covers 14 residues. V lost 1 base and J 4 bases, leaving 10 bases between the germline ends. The germline gives CDR1 KGHSH, CDR2 LQKENI. CDR3 amino acids: CASSPRGDAYGYTF. The CDR3 DNA follows: TGTGCCAGCTCACCACGGGGGGACGCCTATGGCTACACCTTC.

The rearrangement uses TRBV27 and TRBJ1-2; TRBD1 matches at 7 bases. The CDR3 extends over 15 amino acids. With V trimmed by 2 bases and J by 5 bases, 8 bases remained unmatched. Germline V gives CDR1 MNHEY, CDR2 SMNVEV (reference sequence). Here the CDR3 reads CASSLTAGGWYGYTF. The CDR3 nucleotides are TGTGCCAGCAGTTTAACGGCAGGGGGGTGGTATGGCTACACCTTC.

The chain has TRBV11-2 and TRBJ2-5, with 8 bases fitting TRBD2. The CDR3 is 15 residues long. CDR1 is SGHAT and CDR2 is FQNNGV in the germline V gene. Germline trimming cut 5 bases from V and 1 base from J; bases unmatched to any gene: 6. The CDR3 is CASSRGGTPQETQYF. CDR3 nucleotides: TGTGCCAGCAGCCGGGGGGGGACCCCCCAAGAGACCCAGTACTTC.

V and J are TRBV10-3 and TRBJ1-2; 9 nucleotides match TRBD1. The CDR3 is made up of 15 amino acids. Germline values: CDR1 ENHRY, CDR2 SYGVKD. The trim removed 1 base at V and 2 bases at J, leaving 2 bases unmatched. The CDR3 protein is CAISEWTGVNYGYTF. As DNA, the CDR3 is TGTGCCATCAGTGAGTGGACAGGGGTCAACTATGGCTACACCTTC.

The chain carries TRBV5-4 and TRBJ2-5, with 9 bases identical to TRBD1. V lost 8 bases and J lost 4; bases outside the gene matches: 3. This CDR3 spans 12 amino acids. CDR1 is SGHNT, CDR2 YYREEE, per germline (reference sequence). In nucleotides, the CDR3 is TGTGCCAGTCGGACAGGGGCAGAGACCCAGTACTTC. Translated: CASRTGAETQYF.

The CDR3 DNA follows: TGTGCCAGCAGCGACCCCGGGACAGGGGCCCTCTACGAGCAGTACTTC. This codes for CASSDPGTGALYEQYF. The chain employs TRBV11-1 and TRBJ2-7; 10 bases are a match to TRBD1. CDR3 length: 16 amino acids. V lost 5 bases, J lost 3 bases, and 10 bases stayed unmatched. CDR1 is SGHAT and CDR2 is FQDESV in the germline V gene (reference sequence).

The chain employs TRBV30 and TRBJ1-1; 7 bases line up with TRBD1. Germline CDR1 GTSNPN, CDR2 SVGIG (reference sequence). CDR3 length equals 13 residues. V shed 4 bases and J 4 bases; nucleotides not matched to a gene: 6. The CDR3 sequence is CAWIEGGITEAFF. CDR3 bases: TGTGCCTGGATCGAAGGGGGCATCACTGAAGCTTTCTTT. The full variable domain, with the rest looked up from reference TRBV30 and TRBJ1-1, is SQTIHQWPATLVQPVGSPLSLECTVEGTSNPNLYWYRQAAGRGLQLLFYSVGIGQISSEVPQNLSASRPQDRQFILSSKKLLLSDSGFYLCAWIEGGITEAFFGQGTRLTVV.

The chain is built from TRBV3-1 (or the pseudogene TRBV3-2) and TRBJ2-2; possible D gene TRBD1, 6 bases. This CDR3 comprises 13 residues. V dropped 4 bases and J dropped 5 bases, with 8 bases sitting between them. Germline V gene sequence: CDR1 LGHDT, CDR2 YNNKEL (reference sequence). CDR3 amino acids: CASSLTGTGELFF. CDR3 nucleotides: TGTGCCAGCAGCCTTACAGGGACCGGGGAGCTGTTTTTT.

The genes are TRBV28 and TRBJ1-1; D may be TRBD1 (6 bases). The CDR3 runs 11 residues. Germline CDR1 is MDHEN and CDR2 is SYDVKM. Trimming pared 6 bases from V and 8 bases from J, leaving 10 bases between. The CDR3 region is CASRGAIEAFF. As DNA, the CDR3 is TGTGCCAGCAGGGGGGCCATAGAAGCTTTCTTT.

This sequence joins TRBV19 and TRBJ1-1, with D possibly TRBD1 on 6 matching bases. CDR1 and CDR2 (germline): LNHDA, SQIVND (reference sequence). The V end was cut by 4 bases, the J end by 3 bases, with 9 bases between. This CDR3 spans 13 amino acids. The CDR3 reads CASSTNRDTEAFF. As DNA, the CDR3 is TGTGCCAGTAGTACGAACAGGGACACTGAAGCTTTCTTT.

The V and J genes are TRBV29-1 and TRBJ1-1; D is perhaps TRBD1 (5 bases). CDR3 length: 11 residues. Germline loops: CDR1 SQVTM, CDR2 ANQGSEA. V gave up 7 bases and J gave up 0 bases, with 6 bases separating them. Written as DNA, the CDR3 is TGCAGCGCGACAGTGAACACTGAAGCTTTCTTT. Protein product: CSATVNTEAFF. The variable domain in full, completed from reference TRBV29-1 and TRBJ1-1, reads SAVISQKPSRDICQRGTSLTIQCQVDSQVTMMFWYRQQPGQSLTLIATANQGSEATYESGFVIDKFPISRPNLTFSTLTVSNMSPEDSSIYLCSATVNTEAFFGQGTRLTVV.

This clone appeared a few times. The chain uses TRBV5-4 and TRBJ1-2; 8 bases map to TRBD1. The CDR3 totals 14 residues. Per germline, CDR1 SGHNT and CDR2 YYREEE (reference sequence). The V gene end was trimmed by 5 bases and the J gene end by 7 bases; junction bases not matched to a gene: 10. The CDR3 nucleotides are TGTGCCAGCAGATCGACCGGACAGGGATCTGGCTACACCTTC. Its protein product is CASRSTGQGSGYTF.

The J gene is TRBJ1-1, the V gene TRBV6-1; no reliable D call. The V gene's germline CDR1 is MNHNS and CDR2 SASEGT. This CDR3 has 13 residues. Trimming shortened V by 2 bases and J by 6 bases, and 10 bases separated the two germline ends. This CDR3 is CASSEMSVAEAFF. DNA of the CDR3: TGTGCCAGCAGTGAAATGTCAGTTGCTGAAGCTTTCTTT.

There are a few counts of this clone. The rearrangement uses TRBV24-1 and TRBJ2-1; 14 positions match TRBD2. V lost 6 bases, J lost 9 bases, and 15 bases stayed unmatched. The CDR3 totals 18 residues. Germline CDR1 and CDR2: KGHDR and SFDVKD. The CDR3, as DNA: TGTGCCACCAGTACATCGCGTATCGGGACTAGCGGGAGTGCTGAGCAGTTCTTC. Its translation: CATSTSRIGTSGSAEQFF.

The DNA of the CDR3 is TGTGCCAGCTCACCACCGGGACAGCTTGGCTACACCTTC. It translates to CASSPPGQLGYTF. The V gene is TRBV18, the J gene TRBJ1-2, with 7 bases that match TRBD1. Germline V CDR1 and CDR2: KGHSH, LQKENI. Trimming took 0 bases from V and 7 from J; bases not matched to a gene: 2. The CDR3 has 13 amino acids.

About this clone itself: With only one base between it and a far larger clone, this is likely a read error. The genes are TRBV5-6 and TRBJ2-7; D is possibly TRBD1 (6 bases). Germline values: CDR1 SGHDT, CDR2 YYEEEE. V was shortened by 2 bases and J by 3 bases, with 6 bases between the two germline ends. The CDR3 runs to 12 residues. The CDR3 region is CASSLQGYEQYF. In DNA, the CDR3 is TGTGCCAGCAGCTTACAGGGCTACGAGCAGTACTTC.